Each of the 10 T cell receptor beta chains below was sequenced from the same sample in a study of OX40 agonist ivuxolimab in advanced cancers. Libraries were prepared by immunoSEQ multiplex PCR; TCRdb keeps only in-frame clonotypes and omits some of them. The sample consists of 76,000 or so clones, around 90% of them appearing once. The sample here was CD4+ or CD8+ T cells sorted from blood, taken in a trial of the OX40 agonist ivuxolimab. The receptor source for this set is an adult with an advanced solid tumor such as melanoma, head and neck, liver or kidney cancer.

The chain links TRBV2 to TRBJ1-1, with a possible D match to TRBD1 (6 bases). Germline lookup yields CDR1 SNHLY and CDR2 FYNNEI. V was cut by 1 base and J by 4 bases, with 13 bases left in between. The CDR3 covers 15 residues. The DNA for the CDR3 is TGTGCCAGCAGTGAAGAGGCAGGGGCGAGCACTGAAGCTTTCTTT. The encoded protein is CASSEEAGASTEAFF. The whole variable domain, filled in from reference TRBV2 and TRBJ1-1, reads EPEVTQTPSHQVTQMGQEVILRCVPISNHLYFYWYRQILGQKVEFLVSFYNNEISEKSEIFDDQFSVERPDGSNFTLKIRSTKLEDSAMYFCASSEEAGASTEAFFGQGTRLTVV.

The rearrangement joins TRBV28 to TRBJ2-7; the D is unclear. Germline-derived CDR1 and CDR2 are MDHEN and SYDVKM. The CDR3 covers 13 residues. V was cut by 6 bases and J by 3 bases, with 12 bases left in between. Here the CDR3 reads CASRRRAGYEQYF. The CDR3 bases are TGTGCCAGCAGAAGGAGAGCTGGCTACGAGCAGTACTTC.

CDR3 DNA: TGTGCCAGCAGCGTCGGGACTAGCGGGGCAGGGAGGTCTGAGCAGTTCTTC. Its protein product is CASSVGTSGAGRSEQFF. The rearrangement uses TRBV7-2 and TRBJ2-1, with TRBD2 matching over 13 bases. The CDR3 sequence is 17 residues long. The J segment lost 9 bases and the V segment lost 5 bases, leaving 13 bases of the junction unmatched. Germline V lookup: CDR1 SGHTA, CDR2 FQGNSA.

This chain connects TRBV27 to TRBJ2-7, with D possibly being TRBD2 (6 bases). The germline gives CDR1 MNHEY, CDR2 SMNVEV (reference sequence). This CDR3 spans 14 amino acids. Trimming removed 8 bases from V and 2 bases from J, with 16 bases in between. The DNA of the CDR3 is TGTGCCAGCTCTCCCGGGACTGGGCCCTACGAGCAGTACTTC. Its protein product is CASSPGTGPYEQYF.

The rearrangement joins TRBV7-2 to TRBJ1-6; weak D call: TRBD1 (6 bases). CDR3 length: 15 amino acids. Trimming took 4 bases from V and 8 from J, leaving 15 bases between them. CDR1 and CDR2 from the germline V gene are SGHTA and FQGNSA. The CDR3 bases are TGTGCCAGCAGCTCGAACCCGGGGGCTCATTCACCCCTCCACTTT. It specifies CASSSNPGAHSPLHF.

This clone was observed a single time. This chain joins TRBV18 and TRBJ1-5; unclear D gene. The CDR3 totals 17 residues. Per the germline V gene, CDR1 is KGHSH and CDR2 is LQKENI. The V end lost 3 bases, the J end lost 0 bases, and 15 bases lay between the germline ends. The CDR3 DNA is TGTGCCAGCTCACCGGCTGGTTTCTCCTATAGCAATCAGCCCCAGCATTTT. Translating gives CASSPAGFSYSNQPQHF.

The genes are TRBV19 and TRBJ2-7; TRBD1 is a possible D gene (6 bases). V shed 6 bases and J shed 4 bases, with 13 bases lying between them. Germline CDR1 LNHDA, CDR2 SQIVND (reference sequence). The CDR3 is 13 residues long. The CDR3 nucleotides are TGTGCCAGTAGGTCCTCAGGGGCTTACGAGCAGTACTTC. It yields the protein CASRSSGAYEQYF.

This sequence joins TRBV5-8 and TRBJ1-2; the D is unclear. The germline gives CDR1 SGHTS, CDR2 YDEGEE. V lost 5 bases, J lost 7 bases, and 24 bases lay in between. CDR3 length: 16 amino acids. The CDR3 nucleotides are TGTGCCAGCAGTTTTGAAAGCGCCCTAGCCAAAGGTGGCTACACCTTC. It encodes CASSFESALAKGGYTF.

The chain has TRBV10-3 and TRBJ1-1; D possibly corresponds to TRBD1 (6 bases). This CDR3 is built from 16 residues. CDR1 ENHRY and CDR2 SYGVKD come from the germline V gene. Trimming removed 0 bases at V and 5 bases at J, with 16 bases between. This CDR3 is CAISESSGGGGTEAFF. CDR3 DNA sequence: TGTGCCATCAGTGAGTCTTCTGGGGGGGGCGGAACTGAAGCTTTCTTT.

V gene TRBV21-1 combines with J gene TRBJ2-5; the table's D call, TRBD2, was not checked against the DNA. The end of the DNA is better explained by TRBJ2-7, so the J call may be wrong. TRBV21-1 is marked as a pseudogene. This CDR3 has 14 residues. The CDR3 loop reads CASSKVGEEYEQYF. The CDR3 DNA is TGTGCCAGCAGCAAGGTGGGAGAGGAGTACGAGCAGTACTTC.